These T cell receptor beta chains were read from a single sample in a study of beta chain features in type 1 diabetes. The data were produced by immunoSEQ multiplex PCR, yet TCRdb's version contains in-frame clones alone and is incomplete. The top ten clones hold 2.3% of a sample with over 100,000 clones, less than 20% of them seen once. Sequenced material: central memory CD4+ T cells from blood. Receptors originate from a man aged 30-40 years with type 1 diabetes. Each CDR3 is given with its conserved first and last residue. The D gene is left open where the match is weak. A row's size may be missing; if present it is once, few, many or a size class.

TRBV9	TRBD2	-	TRBJ2-7	CASSPRGSGGSYEQYF	TGTGCCAGCAGCCCGCGGGGGAGCGGAGGCTCCTACGAGCAGTACTTC
TRBV9	TRBD1	-	TRBJ1-3	CASSASGGQGNTIYF	TGTGCCAGCAGCGCCTCCGGGGGACAGGGAAACACCATATATTTT
TRBV4-3	-	few	TRBJ2-7	CASSQEGGGFYEQYF	TGCGCCAGCAGCCAAGAGGGAGGCGGTTTCTACGAGCAGTACTTC
TRBV9	-	-	TRBJ2-3	CASSVGGGTGTQYF	TGTGCCAGCAGCGTAGGTGGCGGGACCGGTACGCAGTATTTT
TRBV7-9	-	-	TRBJ1-3	CASSHTIGIGNTIYF	TGTGCCAGCAGCCACACAATCGGAATTGGAAACACCATATATTTT
TRBV12-5	TRBD1	-	TRBJ2-1	CASGLSPGTGVVSEQFF	TGTGCTAGTGGTTTGTCCCCCGGGACAGGGGTTGTCAGTGAGCAGTTCTTC
TRBV7-2	-	few	TRBJ2-5	CASSLDARETQYF	TGTGCCAGCAGCTTAGATGCCAGGGAGACCCAGTACTTC
TRBV28	TRBD1	-	TRBJ2-2	CASSSWTGTITGELFF	TGTGCCAGCAGTTCCTGGACAGGGACCATAACCGGGGAGCTGTTTTTT
TRBV28	-	-	TRBJ1-5	CASSLTGFNQPQHF	TGTGCCAGCAGTTTAACAGGGTTCAATCAGCCCCAGCATTTT
TRBV7-6	-	-	TRBJ2-2	CASREQGTGELFF	TGTGCCAGCAGGGAACAGGGCACCGGGGAGCTGTTTTTT
TRBV23-1	-	-	TRBJ2-3	CASSLPNLCTDTQYF	TGCGCCAGCAGTCTTCCAAACCTTTGCACAGATACGCAGTATTTT
TRBV7-9	-	few	TRBJ1-1	CASSLTGEYTEAFF	TGTGCCAGCAGCTTAACAGGAGAGTACACTGAAGCTTTCTTT
TRBV15	-	-	TRBJ1-5	CATSRGGGVGPQHF	TGTGCCACCAGCAGAGGTGGCGGCGTGGGGCCCCAGCATTTT
TRBV7-2	-	-	TRBJ2-3	CASSSSGGLTTLTQYF	TGTGCCAGCAGCTCCAGCGGAGGCCTTACCACGTTGACGCAGTATTTT
TRBV4-3	-	few	TRBJ2-4	CASSQGGAKNIQYF	TGCGCCAGCAGCCAAGGGGGGGCCAAAAACATTCAGTACTTC
TRBV19	-	few	TRBJ1-3	CASSIGTRDGNTIYF	TGTGCCAGTAGTATAGGGACCCGGGACGGAAACACCATATATTTT
TRBV2	TRBD1	few	TRBJ2-2	CATSRDRNTGELFF	TGTGCCACCTCGAGGGACAGGAACACCGGGGAGCTGTTTTTT
TRBV19	TRBD1	once	TRBJ1-2	CASSPLQGDYVYTF	TGTGCCAGTAGTCCCCTCCAGGGGGACTATGTCTACACCTTC
TRBV10-3	TRBD1	-	TRBJ2-7	CAIRGTESSYEQYF	TGTGCCATCAGGGGGACAGAGAGCTCCTACGAGCAGTACTTC
TRBV6-1	-	-	TRBJ1-3	CASTLRNTIYF	TGTGCCAGCACCCTCCGAAACACCATATATTTT
TRBV7-7	-	-	TRBJ2-2	CASSSQLGGELFF	TGTGCCAGCAGTTCGCAACTTGGAGGGGAGCTGTTTTTT
TRBV28	-	-	TRBJ2-7	CASKRSRDFYEQYF	TGTGCCAGCAAGAGAAGCCGGGATTTTTACGAGCAGTACTTC
TRBV7-2	-	few	TRBJ1-1	CASSSARGAEAFF	TGTGCCAGCAGCTCGGCCCGAGGGGCTGAAGCTTTCTTT
TRBV6-5	TRBD1	few	TRBJ2-7	CASSYSPGQGYEQYF	TGTGCCAGCAGTTACTCACCTGGACAGGGATACGAGCAGTACTTC
TRBV4-2	-	few	TRBJ1-5	CASSQDHRLAQHF	TGTGCCAGCAGCCAAGATCACCGGCTAGCCCAGCATTTT
TRBV2	-	few	TRBJ2-7	CASSGGAYEQYF	TGTGCCAGCAGCGGGGGCGCCTACGAGCAGTACTTC
TRBV2	-	-	TRBJ1-3	CASTTGRGLWNTIYF	TGTGCCAGCACCACCGGACGGGGACTTTGGAACACCATATATTTT
TRBV25-1	-	-	TRBJ2-6	CASNSLSDSGANVLTF	TGTGCCAGCAATAGTTTGTCAGACTCTGGGGCCAACGTCCTGACTTTC
TRBV29-1	TRBD2	-	TRBJ2-5	CSVEAGESQYF	TGCAGCGTTGAGGCGGGGGAGTCCCAGTACTTC
TRBV7-2	-	few	TRBJ2-3	CASSLLRGWTDTQYF	TGTGCCAGCAGCCTCCTGAGGGGATGGACAGATACGCAGTATTTT
TRBV4-2	TRBD1	few	TRBJ2-7	CASSQDIRQGVLYEQYF	TGTGCCAGCAGCCAAGATATCCGCCAGGGGGTCTTGTACGAGCAGTACTTC
TRBV30	-	-	TRBJ1-5	CAWSWGDQPQHF	TGTGCCTGGAGCTGGGGGGATCAGCCCCAGCATTTT
TRBV10-3	-	few	TRBJ1-6	CAISDPTAPSSPLHF	TGTGCCATCAGTGACCCGACAGCCCCGAGTTCACCCCTCCACTTT
TRBV29-1	-	many	TRBJ2-3	CSVIQGTSTDTQYF	TGCAGCGTTATACAGGGGACTAGCACAGATACGCAGTATTTT
TRBV5-1	TRBD1	many	TRBJ1-1	CASSPRTGVNTEAFF	TGCGCCAGCAGCCCAAGGACAGGGGTGAACACTGAAGCTTTCTTT
TRBV28	TRBD1	-	TRBJ1-2	CASSTGGSNPGYTF	TGTGCCAGCAGCACAGGGGGCTCAAACCCTGGCTACACCTTC
TRBV30	-	-	TRBJ2-7	CAWSNPGYEQYF	TGTGCCTGGAGTAACCCGGGATACGAGCAGTACTTC
TRBV14	TRBD1	few	TRBJ1-6	CASSQTGGTSPLHF	TGTGCCAGCAGCCAGACAGGGGGCACTTCACCCCTCCACTTT
TRBV6-5	-	few	TRBJ2-7	CASSHVNPYEQYF	TGTGCCAGCAGCCACGTAAATCCCTACGAGCAGTACTTC
TRBV27	-	-	TRBJ1-1	CASSSRWGPTEAFF	TGTGCCAGCAGTTCCCGTTGGGGGCCGACTGAAGCTTTCTTT
TRBV11-2	-	-	TRBJ1-2	CASSADSYYGYTF	TGTGCCAGCAGCGCGGACAGTTACTATGGCTACACCTTC
TRBV6-5	-	-	TRBJ2-6	CASSLTGFAGANVLTF	TGTGCCAGCAGTTTAACAGGGTTCGCTGGGGCCAACGTCCTGACTTTC
TRBV11-2	TRBD2	-	TRBJ2-3	CASSGGTSGFTDTQYF	TGTGCCAGCAGCGGAGGGACTAGCGGGTTCACAGATACGCAGTATTTT
TRBV6-5	TRBD1	-	TRBJ1-2	CASSYSDRGGYGYTF	TGTGCCAGCAGTTACTCGGACAGGGGAGGCTATGGCTACACCTTC
TRBV19	TRBD1	-	TRBJ1-1	CASRDRMNTEAFF	TGTGCCAGTAGGGACAGGATGAACACTGAAGCTTTCTTT
TRBV7-9	-	few	TRBJ2-7	CASSFGGSSYEQYF	TGTGCCAGCAGCTTCGGCGGGTCCTCCTACGAGCAGTACTTC
TRBV11-3	TRBD1	-	TRBJ2-5	CASRRTRQGQETQYF	TGTGCCAGCCGGAGAACTAGACAGGGACAAGAGACCCAGTACTTC